What follows are 17 T cell receptor beta chains derived from one specimen sequenced in a study of OX40 agonist ivuxolimab in advanced cancers. Generated by immunoSEQ multiplex PCR, the TCRdb table keeps only in-frame clones and is missing some. The profile shows about 72,000 clones, 75% to 90% of them singletons. Sequenced material: CD4+ or CD8+ T cells sorted from blood, taken in a trial of the OX40 agonist ivuxolimab. These receptors originate from an adult with an advanced solid tumor such as melanoma, head and neck, liver or kidney cancer.

The chain recombines TRBV6-1 with TRBJ1-1, with D tentatively TRBD1 (5 bases). The CDR3 runs 14 residues. The V and J ends lost 2 bases and 5 bases respectively, with 12 bases between them. Germline V gene data show CDR1 as MNHNS and CDR2 as SASEGT. For the CDR3, the DNA is TGTGCCAGCAGTGAAATGCAGGGTGGGACTGAAGCTTTCTTT. It encodes CASSEMQGGTEAFF.

The chain couples TRBV27 to TRBJ2-4; 8 bases are a match to TRBD1. CDR3 length: 14 residues. Losses at the gene ends were 6 bases for V and 5 bases for J; bases not matched to a gene: 6. Germline lookup yields CDR1 MNHEY and CDR2 SMNVEV (reference sequence). The CDR3 loop reads CASSRPGQENIQYF. The DNA of the CDR3 is TGTGCCAGCAGCAGACCGGGACAGGAAAACATTCAGTACTTC.

J is TRBJ2-4 and V is TRBV11-1, with D tentatively TRBD1 (6 bases). Germline CDR1 and CDR2: SGHAT and FQDESV (reference sequence). Trimming took off 1 base at V and 4 bases at J, with 8 bases between the two ends. This CDR3 spans 14 amino acids. The CDR3 region has the DNA TGTGCCAGCAGCTTAGGGGACACAAAAAACATTCAGTACTTC. This translates into CASSLGDTKNIQYF. The full variable domain, its missing parts supplied by reference TRBV11-1 and TRBJ2-4, is EAEVAQSPRYKITEKSQAVAFWCDPISGHATLYWYRQILGQGPELLVQFQDESVVDDSQLPKDRFSAERLKGVDSTLKIQPAELGDSAMYLCASSLGDTKNIQYFGAGTRLSVL.

This chain uses TRBV7-2 with TRBJ2-7, with 11 bases lining up with TRBD1. Germline CDR1 and CDR2: SGHTA and FQGNSA. The length of the CDR3 is 16 residues. V lost 2 bases and J lost 7; bases outside the gene matches: 10. The DNA of the CDR3 is TGTGCCAGCAGCTTATGGGCTGGACAGGGGGCGAGGGAGCAGTACTTC. Protein sequence: CASSLWAGQGAREQYF.

The CDR3 loop is CASSLGGYYGYTF. For the CDR3, the DNA is TGTGCCAGCAGCTTGGGGGGCTACTATGGCTACACCTTC. This chain connects TRBV5-6 to TRBJ1-2, with a possible D match to TRBD1 (5 bases). V lost 0 bases and J lost 3, with 6 bases in between. Germline V CDR1 and CDR2: SGHDT, YYEEEE. The CDR3 spans 13 residues.

V and J are TRBV10-3 and TRBJ2-1, with D unresolved. The germline CDR1 and CDR2 sequences are ENHRY and SYGVKD. The CDR3 runs 15 residues. With 0 bases removed from V and 4 bases from J, the gap between germline ends came to 10 bases. Here the CDR3 reads CAISESGGNYNEQFF. CDR3 nucleotides: TGTGCCATCAGTGAGTCAGGCGGAAATTACAATGAGCAGTTCTTC.

The CDR3: CASSPGLAGDRTDTQYF. CDR3 sequence (DNA): TGCGCCAGCAGCCCGGGACTAGCGGGGGACCGCACAGATACGCAGTATTTT. The chain combines TRBV5-1 with TRBJ2-3; 14 nucleotides agree with TRBD2. This CDR3 has 17 residues. The germline V gene encodes CDR1 SGHRS and CDR2 YFSETQ. J lost 1 base, V lost 4 bases, and 5 bases had no gene match.

CDR3 DNA: TGTGCCAGCAGCCCGAGCAGGGGGCGAATGAACACTGAAGCTTTCTTT. Translated, it gives CASSPSRGRMNTEAFF. The chain couples TRBV7-9 to TRBJ1-1, with 8 bases identical to TRBD1. The germline V gene encodes CDR1 SEHNR and CDR2 FQNEAQ (reference sequence). Losses at the gene ends were 5 bases for V and 0 bases for J; bases not matched to a gene: 8. This CDR3 spans 16 amino acids.

The gene calls are TRBV14 and TRBJ2-3, with TRBD1 identical over 7 bases. Germline-derived CDR1 and CDR2 are SGHDN and FVKESK. The J segment lost 4 bases and the V segment lost 4 bases, leaving 8 bases of the junction unmatched. The CDR3 has 15 residues. The CDR3 loop reads CASSRRATGADTQYF. The CDR3 nucleotides read TGTGCCAGCAGCCGCCGGGCTACAGGGGCAGATACGCAGTATTTT.

The chain is built from TRBV5-8 and TRBJ2-2; 11 nucleotides agree with TRBD1. The CDR3 extends over 15 amino acids. Germline V gene lookup returns CDR1 SGHTS and CDR2 YDEGEE. With 3 bases clipped from V and 5 bases from J, the junction kept 3 bases outside the gene matches. CDR3 loop: CASSSGTGGTGELFF. The CDR3, as DNA: TGTGCCAGCAGCTCGGGGACAGGGGGAACCGGGGAGCTGTTTTTT.

This clone was detected once. The genes are TRBV28 and TRBJ2-2; TRBD2 is a possible D gene (6 bases). Germline assignment: CDR1 MDHEN and CDR2 SYDVKM. The CDR3 loop spans 16 amino acids. The ends were cut back, 7 bases at V and 5 bases at J, with 20 bases in the middle. In DNA, the CDR3 is TGTGCCAGCACAACTACGGGGGTTGGGGTGACCGGGGAGCTGTTTTTT. Translated, it gives CASTTTGVGVTGELFF.

The rearrangement uses TRBV4-1 and TRBJ2-1; D possibly uses TRBD1 or TRBD2 (6 bases each). Germline V CDR1 and CDR2: MGHRA, YSYEKL. V was trimmed by 5 bases and J by 0 bases, leaving 8 bases between them. The CDR3 sequence is 14 residues long. The CDR3 sequence: CASSGGPSYNEQFF. Written as DNA, the CDR3 is TGCGCCAGCAGCGGGGGGCCCTCCTACAATGAGCAGTTCTTC.

The table lists this clone with a few counts. This sequence joins TRBV15 and TRBJ2-1; a weak D match, TRBD2 (5 bases). Germline CDR1 LNHNV, CDR2 YYDKDF (reference sequence). This CDR3 region has 14 residues. V shed 0 bases and J shed 13 bases, with 16 bases lying between them. The CDR3 coding sequence is TGTGCCACCAGCAGAGATCTTTCTAGCCCCATTCAGTTCTTC. It is translated as CATSRDLSSPIQFF.

This rearrangement joins TRBV7-9 to TRBJ2-7, with TRBD1 as a possible D gene (6 bases). V lost 1 base and J lost 6, with 10 bases in between. Germline V CDR1 and CDR2: SEHNR, FQNEAQ (reference sequence). This CDR3 contains 13 residues. For the CDR3, the DNA is TGTGCCAGCAGCTTAGGTGGGGGCGGCGAGCAGTACTTC. This codes for CASSLGGGGEQYF.

The chain combines TRBV5-6 with TRBJ1-1; D not certain. V was clipped by 2 bases and J by 3 bases, with 5 bases between them. CDR3 length: 12 residues. CDR1 is SGHDT and CDR2 is YYEEEE in the germline V gene. CDR3: CASSLWDTEAFF. The DNA for the CDR3 is TGTGCCAGCAGCTTATGGGACACTGAAGCTTTCTTT. The full variable domain, in which reference TRBV5-6 and TRBJ1-1 provide the parts outside the CDR3, is DAGVTQSPTHLIKTRGQQVTLRCSPKSGHDTVSWYQQALGQGPQFIFQYYEEEERQRGNFPDRFSGHQFPNYSSELNVNALLLGDSALYLCASSLWDTEAFFGQGTRLTVV.

This chain uses TRBV6-5 with TRBJ1-6; D gene ambiguous. Trimming stripped 2 bases from V and 7 bases from J, with 9 bases between. Germline CDR1 MNHEY, CDR2 SVGAGI. The CDR3 spans 14 residues. The CDR3 DNA is TGTGCCAGCAGTTACACACGTGAGAATTCACCCCTCCACTTT. Protein product: CASSYTRENSPLHF.

The chain couples TRBV4-2 to TRBJ1-3; 7 bases agree with TRBD1. This CDR3 contains 17 residues. J lost 0 bases, V lost 4 bases, and 9 bases had no gene match. Per the germline V gene, CDR1 is LGHNA and CDR2 is YNFKEQ. CDR3 protein: CASSPRQGVNSGNTIYF. The CDR3 DNA reads as TGTGCCAGCAGCCCTCGGCAGGGGGTCAACTCTGGAAACACCATATATTTT.